A selection of T cell receptor beta chains follows, all from one sample in a study of identifying expanded T cells in peripheral blood. Sequencing was performed with immunoSEQ multiplex PCR; in TCRdb, only in-frame clones are kept and a portion is missing. The sample yields 65,000 to 95,000 clones, roughly 84% seen once. Sequenced material: blood. Receptors were obtained from a person between 18 and 75 years old in good health. Each CDR3 is given with its conserved first and last residue. D genes are given only for firm matches.

d_call	v_call	j_call	cdr3_length	cdr3_nt	cdr3_aa
TRBD1	TRBV9	TRBJ1-1	13	TGTGCCAGCGGTAGGACAGGGGTCCCTGAAGCTTTCTTT	CASGRTGVPEAFF
TRBD1	TRBV5-4	TRBJ2-1	15	TGTGCCAGTTCGGACAAGACAGGGGGCCCAAATGAGCAGTTCTTC	CASSDKTGGPNEQFF
NA	TRBV6-1	TRBJ1-5	15	TGTGCCAGCAGTGAAGGTGCGGGGGCCAATCAGCCCCAGCATTTT	CASSEGAGANQPQHF
NA	TRBV13	TRBJ2-7	16	TGTGCCAGCAGCTTAGGCCTTGGCAAACTCTCCTACGAGCAGTACTTC	CASSLGLGKLSYEQYF
NA	TRBV4-2	TRBJ2-5	14	TGTGCCAGCAGCCAAGGTGATTTCCAAGAGACCCAGTACTTC	CASSQGDFQETQYF
NA	TRBV28	TRBJ2-1	16	TGTGCCAGCAGTACCCGACGGGGTGGCGTTACGAATGAGCAGTTCTTC	CASSTRRGGVTNEQFF
NA	TRBV6-1	TRBJ2-3	16	TGTGCCAGCAGTGACCTCGGAGCGCCGAGCACAGATACGCAGTATTTT	CASSDLGAPSTDTQYF
NA	TRBV29-1	TRBJ2-7	13	TGCAGCGTTGGGAGGGGGGCCTCCTACGAGCAGTACTTC	CSVGRGASYEQYF